This TCR beta chain was sequenced in a study of T cells after yellow fever vaccination. This clonotype has more than one count but fewer than ten. TCRdb re-derived calls from the 5' RACE reads in MiXCR, one entry per CDR3 protein. The data contain 300,000 or so distinct CDR3 sequences, approximately 12% of them singletons. The specimen comprised CD4+ T cells sorted from PBMCs, sampled 45 days after the yellow fever booster vaccination. The sequence was collected from a man in his thirties or forties who received the YFV17D yellow fever vaccine.

CDR3 nucleotides: TGTGCCAGCAGCGGGGCCGGAACAGATACGCAGTATTTT. Translation gives CASSGAGTDTQYF. The chain joins TRBV7-2 to TRBJ2-3; TRBD1 is a possible D gene (5 bases). The germline V gene has CDR1 SGHTA and CDR2 FQGNSA. This CDR3 is built from 13 residues. Trimming took off 5 bases at V and 3 bases at J, with 9 bases between the two ends.